The clone carrying this TCR beta chain was found many times. Antigen unknown. This sample was included in a study of neurological immune-mediated disorders. General study results and limits: In HTLV-1-associated myelopathy, TCR clonal expansion was greatest, and in multiple sclerosis it was least, below healthy controls.

Time point denoted: longitudinal time-point 1 (baseline). Unsorted libraries were prepared from 2 million PBMCs held at -80 C. V was shortened by 3 bases and J by 2 bases, with 13 bases between the two germline ends. This CDR3 has 14 amino acids. Germline loops: CDR1 DFQATT, CDR2 SNEGSKA (reference sequence). 5'RACE with 10-nucleotide random UMIs produced the cDNA. Each CDR3 protein is one row after TCRdb ran MiXCR on the 5' RACE reads. The profile covers tens of thousands of distinct CDR3 sequences, with roughly an eighth appearing a single time and around 4.3% taken by the ten largest. This chain uses TRBV20-1 with TRBJ1-2, with D perhaps TRBD1 (6 bases). Specimen: PBMCs. The receptor was isolated from a female donor with HTLV-1-associated myelopathy (HAM/TSP). The CDR3 spells CSARGHRANYGYTF. As DNA, the CDR3 is TGCAGTGCTAGGGGGCACAGGGCCAACTATGGCTACACCTTC.